The present entry profiles one T cell receptor (beta chain) with its context. What it binds is unknown. The data were taken from a study of shared clonotypes between healthy human individuals. The CDR3 consists of 17 residues. V was clipped by 0 bases and J by 1 base, with 12 bases between them. CDR1 and CDR2 (germline): ENHRY, SYGVKD. Assay: immunoSEQ multiplex PCR; the TCRdb copy retains only in-frame clones and omits some. The table lists around 2,000,000 clones, around 96% of them singletons. Study results and limitations: A handful of donors held around 5% of naive CD4 clonotypes in common. The sampled material consisted only of blood, and tissue repertoires are likely to differ. The four-donor shared clonotypes exceeded non-shared clonotypes in generation probability, with non-shared ones scoring lower.

CD45RO-negative, CCR7-positively selected cells formed the naive CD8 fraction, excluding terminally differentiated effector memory CD45RA+ cells. Adult donors, all healthy and HIV-negative, had no recent acute infections or vaccinations. The genes are TRBV10-3 and TRBJ2-2; D is uncertain. The TCR sequence derives from a man aged 18 to 29 in good health. The material sequenced was naive CD8+ T cells sorted from blood. The CDR3 nucleotides read TGTGCCATCAGTGAGTCTTCCGACCCACTGAACACCGGGGAGCTGTTTTTT. Its translation: CAISESSDPLNTGELFF.